These 20 T cell receptor beta chains share one sample of origin, sequenced in a study of beta chain features in type 1 diabetes. Reverse transcription of all isolated RNA meant that expressed TCRB transcripts were sequenced. TCRdb's copy holds only in-frame clones and misses some; the assay was immunoSEQ multiplex PCR. Of around 300,000 clones in the sample, about 14% were seen once. The sequenced sample consisted of central memory CD4+ T cells from blood. Every receptor here comes from a man younger than 45 in good health.

The V gene is TRBV19, the J gene TRBJ1-2; perhaps TRBD1 as D (5 bases). Looked up from germline, CDR1 is LNHDA and CDR2 is SQIVND (reference sequence). Trimming removed 6 bases from V and 4 bases from J, with 12 bases in between. This CDR3 is 13 amino acids long. CDR3 sequence reads: CASRQGSGYGYTF. As DNA, the CDR3 is TGTGCCAGTAGGCAGGGCTCGGGCTATGGCTACACCTTC.

The chain links TRBV7-8 to TRBJ2-3; D is unresolved. The CDR3 extends over 15 amino acids. Germline CDR1 reads SGHVS; CDR2 reads FQNEAQ. Trimming removed 6 bases from V and 0 bases from J, with 13 bases in between. CDR3 region: CASRGRILSTDTQYF. CDR3 nucleotides: TGTGCCAGCAGGGGAAGAATCCTGAGCACAGATACGCAGTATTTT.

This clone was counted a few times. V is TRBV9 and J is TRBJ1-2; TRBD1 matches at 8 bases. CDR3 length: 16 amino acids. The junction had 8 bases not matched to a gene; V was cut back by 0 bases and J by 4 bases. Looked up from germline, CDR1 is SGDLS and CDR2 is YYNGEE. The CDR3 DNA is TGTGCCAGCAGCGTAGGAGCAGGGGGCGATCCCTATGGCTACACCTTC. Its protein is CASSVGAGGDPYGYTF.

This chain joins TRBV5-5 and TRBJ2-3, with no clear D. Trimming pared 3 bases from V and 4 bases from J, leaving 12 bases between. The CDR3 has 14 residues. Germline V lookup: CDR1 SGHKS, CDR2 YYEKEE (reference sequence). The CDR3 DNA sequence: TGTGCCAGCAGCTCGTTGACGGGCCCAGATACGCAGTATTTT. Its protein is CASSSLTGPDTQYF.

The chain recombines TRBV11-2 with TRBJ2-7; no definite D call. With 4 bases removed from V and 2 bases from J, the gap between germline ends came to 12 bases. The CDR3 is made up of 14 amino acids. CDR1 is SGHAT, CDR2 FQNNGV, per germline. CDR3 residues: CASSSLTFPYEQYF. The CDR3 nucleotides are TGTGCCAGCAGCTCCCTCACTTTTCCCTACGAGCAGTACTTC.

As DNA, the CDR3 is TGTGCCAGCAGGAGGGAGGGGCCGAACACTGAAGCTTTCTTT. Residues: CASRREGPNTEAFF. The chain combines TRBV6-1 with TRBJ1-1; tentatively, D is TRBD1 (5 bases). The V end was cut by 6 bases, the J end by 1 base, with 12 bases between. In germline, CDR1 is MNHNS, CDR2 SASEGT. The CDR3 has 14 residues.

The gene calls are TRBV5-1 and TRBJ1-1; maybe TRBD1 (5 bases). The germline V and J ends were trimmed by 6 bases and 0 bases, with 9 bases remaining between them. The length of the CDR3 is 13 residues. CDR1 SGHRS and CDR2 YFSETQ come from the germline V gene. The CDR3 reads CASKGNMNTEAFF. The CDR3 nucleotides read TGCGCCAGCAAGGGGAACATGAACACTGAAGCTTTCTTT. Looking up the rest from reference TRBV5-1 and TRBJ1-1 gives the full variable domain: KAGVTQTPRYLIKTRGQQVTLSCSPISGHRSVSWYQQTPGQGLQFLFEYFSETQRNKGNFPGRFSGRQFSNSRSEMNVSTLELGDSALYLCASKGNMNTEAFFGQGTRLTVV.

The chain recombines TRBV27 with TRBJ2-1, with 7 bases that match TRBD2. The germline V gene encodes CDR1 MNHEY and CDR2 SMNVEV (reference sequence). V shed 5 bases and J 6 bases; nucleotides not matched to a gene: 16. This CDR3 has 17 amino acids. In DNA, the CDR3 is TGTGCCAGCAGTGCCCAATGGTCGGCTAGCGGAAGCAATGAGCAGTTCTTC. It is translated as CASSAQWSASGSNEQFF.

The chain has TRBV29-1 and TRBJ2-7; D could derive from TRBD1 or TRBD2 (5 bases each). Trimming pared 7 bases from V and 0 bases from J, leaving 16 bases between. The germline V gene has CDR1 SQVTM and CDR2 ANQGSEA. The CDR3 covers 14 residues. The CDR3 loop reads CSGLQARSSYEQYV. The DNA of the CDR3 is TGCAGCGGACTACAGGCGCGAAGCTCCTACGAGCAGTACGTC.

Many counts were recorded for this clone. The chain recombines TRBV9 with TRBJ2-2; a possible D gene is TRBD1 (6 bases). CDR1 and CDR2 (germline): SGDLS, YYNGEE. CDR3 length equals 15 residues. Trimming left V 3 bases short and J 1 base short, with 10 bases between. The DNA for the CDR3 is TGTGCCAGCAGCGGGACAGTGGGGAACACCGGGGAGCTGTTTTTT. Translating gives CASSGTVGNTGELFF. The full variable domain, with the rest looked up from reference TRBV9 and TRBJ2-2, is DSGVTQTPKHLITATGQRVTLRCSPRSGDLSVYWYQQSLDQGLQFLIQYYNGEERAKGNILERFSAQQFPDLHSELNLSSLELGDSALYFCASSGTVGNTGELFFGEGSRLTVL.

The V gene is TRBV2, the J gene TRBJ1-3; TRBD1 aligns across 8 bases. Germline assignment: CDR1 SNHLY and CDR2 FYNNEI. The V and J ends lost 7 bases and 3 bases, in that order; junction bases with no gene match: 2. This CDR3 comprises 13 residues. CDR3 residues: CASMTGVGNTIYF. The CDR3 DNA reads TGTGCCAGCATGACAGGGGTTGGAAACACCATATATTTT.

This clone has more than one count but fewer than ten. The chain couples TRBV20-1 to TRBJ2-7; D might be TRBD2 (6 bases). This CDR3 is built from 11 residues. Germline V gene lookup returns CDR1 DFQATT and CDR2 SNEGSKA (reference sequence). V was clipped by 6 bases and J by 9 bases, with 15 bases between them. The CDR3 bases are TGCAGTGCCCCTCTTGGGGGGATGCAGTACTTC. It is translated as CSAPLGGMQYF.

In its sample, this clone was seen a few times. The chain carries TRBV9 and TRBJ2-7, with TRBD2 matching 10 bases. Looked up from germline, CDR1 is SGDLS and CDR2 is YYNGEE. The junction had 9 bases not matched to a gene; V was cut back by 0 bases and J by 0 bases. This CDR3 comprises 18 residues. For the CDR3, the DNA is TGTGCCAGCAGCGTAGGGCTAGCGGGGGCCCCGAGCTCCTACGAGCAGTACTTC. This sequence encodes CASSVGLAGAPSSYEQYF.

The rearrangement joins TRBV6-5 to TRBJ2-1; a possible D gene is TRBD2 (6 bases). This CDR3 has 15 amino acids. V lost 2 bases and J 7 bases, leaving 15 bases between the germline ends. CDR1 and CDR2 (germline): MNHEY, SVGAGI. DNA of the CDR3: TGTGCCAGCAGTTACCGCGCGGGGAGTGGGAATGAGCAGTTCTTC. Protein: CASSYRAGSGNEQFF.

The chain has TRBV10-3 and TRBJ2-1, with TRBD2 matching over 10 bases. CDR1 ENHRY and CDR2 SYGVKD come from the germline V gene. V lost 8 bases and J lost 8; bases outside the gene matches: 15. This CDR3 is 16 amino acids long. The CDR3 nucleotides read TGTGCCATCGGTCCTAGCGGGAGCTCATCCGGCGATGAGCAGTTCTTC. Amino acids: CAIGPSGSSSGDEQFF.

This chain uses TRBV6-1 with TRBJ2-1, with D maybe TRBD1 (6 bases). Germline CDR1 MNHNS, CDR2 SASEGT. The ends were cut back, 5 bases at V and 12 bases at J, with 11 bases in the middle. The CDR3 consists of 11 residues. The CDR3 sequence is CASSQGNRQFF. CDR3 sequence (DNA): TGTGCCAGCAGTCAGGGGAACCGGCAGTTCTTC.

The V call is TRBV27, the J call TRBJ1-2; TRBD1 matches at 10 bases. CDR1 and CDR2 from the germline V gene are MNHEY and SMNVEV (reference sequence). Trimming removed 7 bases from V and 6 bases from J; junction bases left unmatched: 17. The CDR3 is 17 amino acids. DNA of the CDR3: TGTGCCAGCATTCCCCTGGGGACAGGGGCTCTAGGTGATGGCTACACCTTC. Its protein is CASIPLGTGALGDGYTF.

J is TRBJ2-7 and V is TRBV4-1; possible D gene TRBD1, 5 bases. This CDR3 comprises 15 residues. Germline loops: CDR1 MGHRA, CDR2 YSYEKL. The V end lost 1 base, the J end lost 2 bases, and 12 bases lay between the germline ends. In DNA form, the CDR3 reads TGCGCCAGCAGCCAAGCTGGACACGGTACCTACGAGCAGTACTTC. Translation: CASSQAGHGTYEQYF.

In its sample, this clone was seen many times. The chain is built from TRBV30 and TRBJ2-7; possible D gene TRBD1, 5 bases. The CDR3 has 12 amino acids. V shed 2 bases and J shed 10 bases, with 15 bases lying between them. Germline V gives CDR1 GTSNPN, CDR2 SVGIG (reference sequence). CDR3 in amino acids: CAWSPDRKTQYV. The CDR3 DNA follows: TGTGCCTGGAGTCCTGACAGAAAGACTCAGTACGTC.

The V and J genes are TRBV6-1 and TRBJ1-5, with D uncertain. This CDR3 contains 14 residues. Germline CDR1 and CDR2: MNHNS and SASEGT. Trimming cost V 6 bases and J 2 bases, with 11 bases left between them. CDR3 coding DNA: TGTGCCAGCAGACTCACTGGGGGCAATCAGCCCCAGCATTTT. It is translated as CASRLTGGNQPQHF.